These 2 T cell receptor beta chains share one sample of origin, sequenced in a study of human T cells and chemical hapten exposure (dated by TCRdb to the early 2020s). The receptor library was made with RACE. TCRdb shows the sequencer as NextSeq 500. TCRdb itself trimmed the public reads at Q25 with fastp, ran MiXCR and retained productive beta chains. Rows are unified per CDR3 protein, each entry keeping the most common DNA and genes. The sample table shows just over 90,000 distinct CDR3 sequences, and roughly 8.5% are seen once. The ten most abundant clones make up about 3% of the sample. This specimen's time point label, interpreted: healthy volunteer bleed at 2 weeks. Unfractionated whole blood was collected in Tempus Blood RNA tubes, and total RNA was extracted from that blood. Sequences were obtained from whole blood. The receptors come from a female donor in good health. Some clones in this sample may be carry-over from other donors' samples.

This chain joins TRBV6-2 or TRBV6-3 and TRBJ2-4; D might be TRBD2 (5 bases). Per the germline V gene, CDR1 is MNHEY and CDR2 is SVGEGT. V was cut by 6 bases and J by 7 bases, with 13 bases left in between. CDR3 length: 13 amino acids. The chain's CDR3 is CASSLAEFNIQYF. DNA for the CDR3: TGTGCCAGCAGCCTAGCAGAGTTCAACATTCAGTACTTC.

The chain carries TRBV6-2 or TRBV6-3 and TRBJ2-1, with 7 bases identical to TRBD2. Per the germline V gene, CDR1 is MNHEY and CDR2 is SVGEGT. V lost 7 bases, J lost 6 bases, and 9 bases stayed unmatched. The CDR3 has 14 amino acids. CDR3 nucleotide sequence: TGTGCCAGCACGCGGGAGTGGAGGGGCAATGAGCAGTTCTTC. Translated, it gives CASTREWRGNEQFF.